The clone carrying this T cell receptor (beta chain) is a singleton in its sample. This entry belongs to a study of blood T cell repertoires in COVID-19. Study summary: Sites across the United States, Italy and Spain contributed samples from acute and convalescent COVID-19. T cells, B-cell-depleted T cells, or PBMCs provided the cDNA or gDNA that served as material.

Germline V gene data show CDR1 as SQVTM and CDR2 as ANQGSEA. The length of the CDR3 is 14 residues. The ends lost 6 bases at V and 1 base at J; junction bases unmatched: 7. Method: immunoSEQ multiplex PCR; TCRdb's copy keeps in-frame clones and lacks some. The data contain tens of thousands of clones, over 80% of them seen just once; the ten biggest clones take up more than 2.5%. This receptor was obtained from a man aged 80 or over with active or convalescent COVID-19. The chain is built from TRBV29-1 and TRBJ2-7, with 9 nucleotides matching TRBD1. The sample comprised peripheral blood. CDR3 sequence (DNA): TGCAGCGTCGGGGGGACAGGGACATCCTACGAGCAGTACTTC. It translates to CSVGGTGTSYEQYF.